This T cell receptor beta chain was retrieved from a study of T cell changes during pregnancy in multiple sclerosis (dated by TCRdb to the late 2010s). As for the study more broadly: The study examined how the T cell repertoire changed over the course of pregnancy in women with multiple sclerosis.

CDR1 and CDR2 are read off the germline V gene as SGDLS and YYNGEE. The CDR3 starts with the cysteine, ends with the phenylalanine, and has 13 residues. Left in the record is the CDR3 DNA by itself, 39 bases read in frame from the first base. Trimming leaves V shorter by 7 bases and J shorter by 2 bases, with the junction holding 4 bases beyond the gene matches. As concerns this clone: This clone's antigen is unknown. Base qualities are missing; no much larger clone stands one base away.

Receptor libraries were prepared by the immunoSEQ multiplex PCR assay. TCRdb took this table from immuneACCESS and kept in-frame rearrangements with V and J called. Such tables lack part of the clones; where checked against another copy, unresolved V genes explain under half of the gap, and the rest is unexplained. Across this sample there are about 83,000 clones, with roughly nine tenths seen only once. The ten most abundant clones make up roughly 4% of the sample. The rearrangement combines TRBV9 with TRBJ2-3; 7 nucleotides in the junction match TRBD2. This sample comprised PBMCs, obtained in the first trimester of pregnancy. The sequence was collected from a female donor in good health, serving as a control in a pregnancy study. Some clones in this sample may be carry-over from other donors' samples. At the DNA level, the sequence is TGTGCCAGCGGGGGGGAGGTCACAGATACGCAGTATTTT. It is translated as CASGGEVTDTQYF.